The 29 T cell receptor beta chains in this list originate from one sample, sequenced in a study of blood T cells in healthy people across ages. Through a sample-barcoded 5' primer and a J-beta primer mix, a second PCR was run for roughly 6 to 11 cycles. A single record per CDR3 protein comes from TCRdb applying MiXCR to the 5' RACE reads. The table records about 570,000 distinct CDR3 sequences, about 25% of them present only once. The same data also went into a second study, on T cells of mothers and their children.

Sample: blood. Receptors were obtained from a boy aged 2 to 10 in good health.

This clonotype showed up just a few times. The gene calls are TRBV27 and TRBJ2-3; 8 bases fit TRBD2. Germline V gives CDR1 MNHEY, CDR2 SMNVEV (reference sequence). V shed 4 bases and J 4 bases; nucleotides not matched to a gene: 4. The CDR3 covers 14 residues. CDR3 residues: CASSWSGGADTQYF. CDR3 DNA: TGTGCCAGCAGTTGGAGCGGGGGAGCAGATACGCAGTATTTT.

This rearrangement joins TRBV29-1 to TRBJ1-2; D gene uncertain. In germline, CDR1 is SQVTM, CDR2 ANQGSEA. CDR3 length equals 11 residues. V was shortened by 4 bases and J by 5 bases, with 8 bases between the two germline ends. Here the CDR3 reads CSVVDGYGYTF. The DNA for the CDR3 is TGCAGCGTTGTGGACGGATATGGCTACACCTTC.

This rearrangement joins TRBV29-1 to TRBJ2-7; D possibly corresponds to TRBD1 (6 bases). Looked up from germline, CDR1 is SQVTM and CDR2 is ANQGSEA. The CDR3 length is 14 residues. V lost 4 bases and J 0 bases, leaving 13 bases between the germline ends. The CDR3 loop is CSVVGGDSSYEQYF. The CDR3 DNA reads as TGCAGCGTTGTTGGGGGCGATAGCTCCTACGAGCAGTACTTC.

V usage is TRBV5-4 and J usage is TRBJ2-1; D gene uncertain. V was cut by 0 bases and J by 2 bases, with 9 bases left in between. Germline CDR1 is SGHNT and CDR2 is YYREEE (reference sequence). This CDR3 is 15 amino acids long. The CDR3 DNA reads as TGTGCCAGCAGCTTGGTTGCGACCACCTACAATGAGCAGTTCTTC. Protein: CASSLVATTYNEQFF.

In DNA form, the CDR3 reads TGTGCCAGCAATTCGGGACAGTTTGCAGATACGCAGTATTTT. It encodes CASNSGQFADTQYF. This chain connects TRBV9 to TRBJ2-3, with 7 bases lining up with TRBD1. V lost 6 bases to trimming and J lost 4 bases; unmatched junction nucleotides: 8. Looked up from germline, CDR1 is SGDLS and CDR2 is YYNGEE. This CDR3 contains 14 residues.

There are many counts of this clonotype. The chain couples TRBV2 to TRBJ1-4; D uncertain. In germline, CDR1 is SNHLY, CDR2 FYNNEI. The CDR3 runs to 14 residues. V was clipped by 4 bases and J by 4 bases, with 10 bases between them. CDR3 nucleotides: TGTGCCAGCAGTGTCGGGCAGCTTAATGAAAAACTGTTTTTT. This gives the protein CASSVGQLNEKLFF. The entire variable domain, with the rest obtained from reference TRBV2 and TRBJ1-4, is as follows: EPEVTQTPSHQVTQMGQEVILRCVPISNHLYFYWYRQILGQKVEFLVSFYNNEISEKSEIFDDQFSVERPDGSNFTLKIRSTKLEDSAMYFCASSVGQLNEKLFFGSGTQLSVL.

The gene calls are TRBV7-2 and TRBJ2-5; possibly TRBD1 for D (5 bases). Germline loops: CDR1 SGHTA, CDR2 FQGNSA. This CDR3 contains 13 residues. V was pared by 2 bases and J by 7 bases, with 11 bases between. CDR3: CASSLQGEGTQYF. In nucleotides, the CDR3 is TGTGCCAGCAGCTTACAAGGGGAAGGGACCCAGTACTTC.

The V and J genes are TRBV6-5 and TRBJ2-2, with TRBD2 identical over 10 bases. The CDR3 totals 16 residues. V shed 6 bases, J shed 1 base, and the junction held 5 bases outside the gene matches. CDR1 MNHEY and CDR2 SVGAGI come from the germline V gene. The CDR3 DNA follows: TGTGCCAGCAGCTTCGGACTAGCGGTGAACACCGGGGAGCTGTTTTTT. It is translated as CASSFGLAVNTGELFF.

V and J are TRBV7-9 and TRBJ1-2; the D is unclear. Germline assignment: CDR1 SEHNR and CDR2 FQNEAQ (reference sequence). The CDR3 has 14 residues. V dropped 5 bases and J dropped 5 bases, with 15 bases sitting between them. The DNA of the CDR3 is TGTGCCAGCAGCGGGTTCGGCGGAGGGTATGGCTACACCTTC. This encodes CASSGFGGGYGYTF.

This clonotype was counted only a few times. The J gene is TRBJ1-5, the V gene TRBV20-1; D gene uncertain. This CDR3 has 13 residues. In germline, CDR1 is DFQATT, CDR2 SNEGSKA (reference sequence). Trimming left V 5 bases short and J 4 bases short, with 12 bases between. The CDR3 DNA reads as TGCAGTGCTCTGTCGGGATCGAATCAGCCCCAGCATTTT. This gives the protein CSALSGSNQPQHF.

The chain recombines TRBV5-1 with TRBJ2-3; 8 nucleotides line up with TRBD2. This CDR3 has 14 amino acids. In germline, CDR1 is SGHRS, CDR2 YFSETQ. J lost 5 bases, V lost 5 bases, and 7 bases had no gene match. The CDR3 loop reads CASSGLASRDTQYF. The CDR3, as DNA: TGCGCCAGCAGTGGACTAGCAAGTAGAGATACGCAGTATTTT.

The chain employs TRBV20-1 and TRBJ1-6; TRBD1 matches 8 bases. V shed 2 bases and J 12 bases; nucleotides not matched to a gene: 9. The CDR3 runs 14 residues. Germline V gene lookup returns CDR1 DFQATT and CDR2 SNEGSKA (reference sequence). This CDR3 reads CSARSGQGRGPLHF. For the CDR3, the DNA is TGCAGTGCTAGATCCGGACAGGGTCGTGGACCCCTCCACTTT.

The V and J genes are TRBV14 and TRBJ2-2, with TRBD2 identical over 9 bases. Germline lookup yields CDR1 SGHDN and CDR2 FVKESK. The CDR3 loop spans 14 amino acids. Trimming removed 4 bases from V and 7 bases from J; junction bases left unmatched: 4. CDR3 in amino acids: CASSPIAGDGELFF. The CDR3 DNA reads TGTGCCAGCAGCCCCATAGCGGGAGACGGGGAGCTGTTTTTT.

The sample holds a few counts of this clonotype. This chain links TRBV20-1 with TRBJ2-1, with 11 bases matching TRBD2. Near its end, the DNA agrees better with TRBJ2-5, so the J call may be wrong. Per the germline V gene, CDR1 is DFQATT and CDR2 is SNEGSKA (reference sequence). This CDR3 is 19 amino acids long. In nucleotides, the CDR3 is TGCAGTGCTAGAGACATAGGACTAGCGGGTGTCGGGTTAGAGGAGACCCAGTACTTC. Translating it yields CSARDIGLAGVGLEETQYF.

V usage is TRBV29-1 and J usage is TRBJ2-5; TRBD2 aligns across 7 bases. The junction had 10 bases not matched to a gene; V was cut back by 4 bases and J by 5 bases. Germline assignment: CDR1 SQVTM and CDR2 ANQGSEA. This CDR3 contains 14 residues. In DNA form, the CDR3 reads TGCAGCGTTGTCGGGGGGTGGGACGGCGAGACCCAGTACTTC. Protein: CSVVGGWDGETQYF. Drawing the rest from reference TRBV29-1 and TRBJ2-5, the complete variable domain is SAVISQKPSRDICQRGTSLTIQCQVDSQVTMMFWYRQQPGQSLTLIATANQGSEATYESGFVIDKFPISRPNLTFSTLTVSNMSPEDSSIYLCSVVGGWDGETQYFGPGTRLLVL.

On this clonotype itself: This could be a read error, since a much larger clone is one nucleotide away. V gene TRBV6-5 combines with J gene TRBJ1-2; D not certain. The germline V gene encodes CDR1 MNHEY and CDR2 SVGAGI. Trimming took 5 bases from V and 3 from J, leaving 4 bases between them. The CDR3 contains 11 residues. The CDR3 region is CASSNDYGYTF. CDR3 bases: TGTGCCAGCAGTAACGACTATGGCTACACCTTC.

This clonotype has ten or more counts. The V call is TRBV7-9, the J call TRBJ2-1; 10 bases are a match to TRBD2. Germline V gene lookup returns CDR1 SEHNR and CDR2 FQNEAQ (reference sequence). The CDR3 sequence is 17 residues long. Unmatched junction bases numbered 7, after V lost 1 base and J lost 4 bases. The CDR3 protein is CASSLEASGGLYNEQFF. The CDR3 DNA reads TGTGCCAGCAGCTTAGAGGCTAGCGGGGGACTATACAATGAGCAGTTCTTC.

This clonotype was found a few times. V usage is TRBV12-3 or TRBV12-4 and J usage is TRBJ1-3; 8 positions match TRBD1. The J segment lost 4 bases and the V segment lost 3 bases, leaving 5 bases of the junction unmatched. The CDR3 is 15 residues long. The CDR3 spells CASSFTGGGGNTIYF. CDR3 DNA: TGTGCCAGCAGTTTCACAGGGGGAGGAGGAAACACCATATATTTT.

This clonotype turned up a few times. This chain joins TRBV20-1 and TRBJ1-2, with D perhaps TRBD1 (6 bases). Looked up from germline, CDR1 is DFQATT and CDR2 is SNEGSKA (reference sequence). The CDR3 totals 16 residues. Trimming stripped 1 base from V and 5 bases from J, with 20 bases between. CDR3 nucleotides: TGCAGTGCTAGAGGTGGTCAATCGGGCAGGGGTTATGGCTACACCTTC. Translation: CSARGGQSGRGYGYTF.

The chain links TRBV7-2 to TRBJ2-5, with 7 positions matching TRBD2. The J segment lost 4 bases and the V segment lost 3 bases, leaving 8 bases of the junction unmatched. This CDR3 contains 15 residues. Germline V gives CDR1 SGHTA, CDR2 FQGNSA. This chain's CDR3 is CASSFSRERLETQYF. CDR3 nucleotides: TGTGCCAGCAGCTTTTCGCGGGAGCGGCTAGAGACCCAGTACTTC.

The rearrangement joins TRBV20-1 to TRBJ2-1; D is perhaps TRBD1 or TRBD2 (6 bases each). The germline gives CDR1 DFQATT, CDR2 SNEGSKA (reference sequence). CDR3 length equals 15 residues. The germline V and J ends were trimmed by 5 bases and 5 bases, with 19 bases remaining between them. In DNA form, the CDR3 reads TGCAGTGCTCTGGGGGGCCGGGGATCCAACAATGAGCAGTTCTTC. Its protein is CSALGGRGSNNEQFF.

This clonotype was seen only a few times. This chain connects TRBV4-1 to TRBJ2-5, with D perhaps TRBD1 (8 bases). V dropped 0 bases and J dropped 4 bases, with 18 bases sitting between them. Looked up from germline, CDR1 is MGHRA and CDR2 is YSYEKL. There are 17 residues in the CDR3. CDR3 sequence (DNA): TGCGCCAGCAGCCAAGATGGAAGCGGGACAGGTGTAGAGACCCAGTACTTC. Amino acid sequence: CASSQDGSGTGVETQYF.

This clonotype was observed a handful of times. CDR3 region: CSASLRATGGLNSNQPQHF. CDR3 bases: TGCAGTGCTAGTTTGAGGGCAACAGGGGGCCTAAATAGCAATCAGCCCCAGCATTTT. The rearrangement joins TRBV20-1 to TRBJ1-5; TRBD1 matches at 9 bases. With V trimmed by 3 bases and J by 0 bases, 15 bases remained unmatched. CDR1 is DFQATT and CDR2 is SNEGSKA in the germline V gene (reference sequence). The CDR3 spans 19 residues.

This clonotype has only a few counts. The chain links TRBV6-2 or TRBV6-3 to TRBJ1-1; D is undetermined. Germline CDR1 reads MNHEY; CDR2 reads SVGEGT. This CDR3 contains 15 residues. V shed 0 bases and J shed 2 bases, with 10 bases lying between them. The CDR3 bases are TGTGCCAGCAGTTACTCCGCCAGAGTAAACACTGAAGCTTTCTTT. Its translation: CASSYSARVNTEAFF.

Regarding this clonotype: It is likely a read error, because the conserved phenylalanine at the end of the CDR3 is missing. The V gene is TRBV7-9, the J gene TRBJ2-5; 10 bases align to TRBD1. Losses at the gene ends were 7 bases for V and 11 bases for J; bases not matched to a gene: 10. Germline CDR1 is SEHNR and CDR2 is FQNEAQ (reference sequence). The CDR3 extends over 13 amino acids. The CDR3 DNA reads TGTGCCAGCACCATGGGGACAGGGGTTGAGCAGTACGTC. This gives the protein CASTMGTGVEQYV.

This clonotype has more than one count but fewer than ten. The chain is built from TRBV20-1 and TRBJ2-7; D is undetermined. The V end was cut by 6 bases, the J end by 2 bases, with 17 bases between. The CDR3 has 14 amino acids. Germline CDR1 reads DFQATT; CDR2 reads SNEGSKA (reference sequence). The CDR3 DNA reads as TGCAGTGCCATCCATTCCCCAATAGCCTACGAGCAGTACTTC. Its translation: CSAIHSPIAYEQYF.

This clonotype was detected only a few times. This CDR3 is CASRTGLAGSYEQYF. CDR3 coding DNA: TGCGCCAGCAGGACCGGACTAGCGGGCTCCTACGAGCAGTACTTC. The gene calls are TRBV10-2 and TRBJ2-7; 11 bases agree with TRBD2. The CDR3 is made up of 15 amino acids. After removal of 6 bases from V and 0 bases from J, the junction contained 4 bases not matched to a gene. Germline CDR1 reads WSHSY; CDR2 reads SAAADI.

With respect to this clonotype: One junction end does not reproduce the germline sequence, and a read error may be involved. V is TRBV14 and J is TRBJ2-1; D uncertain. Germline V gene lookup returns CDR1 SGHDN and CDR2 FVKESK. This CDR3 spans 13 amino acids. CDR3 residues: CAGRSSSYNEQFF. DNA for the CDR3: TGTGCCGGCAGAAGTTCCTCCTACAATGAGCAGTTCTTC.

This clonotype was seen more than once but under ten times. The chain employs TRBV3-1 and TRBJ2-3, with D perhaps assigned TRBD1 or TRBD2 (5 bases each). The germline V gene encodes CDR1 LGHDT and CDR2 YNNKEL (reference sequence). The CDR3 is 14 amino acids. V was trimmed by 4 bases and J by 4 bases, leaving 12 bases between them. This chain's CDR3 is CASSLRDGPDTQYF. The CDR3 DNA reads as TGTGCCAGCAGCCTCCGGGACGGTCCAGATACGCAGTATTTT.